This TCR beta chain was retrieved from a study of T cells in Graves' hyperthyroidism and ophthalmopathy. Study-level background: Peripheral blood specimens were obtained at initial diagnosis, prior to any treatment.

J was trimmed by 1 base and V by 6 bases; bases with no gene match: 3. CDR1 and CDR2 (germline): SEHNR, FQNEAQ (reference sequence). The CDR3 is 14 amino acids. Study-level findings and limits: In the analysis, a 13 V-J model separated ophthalmopathy from stable hyperthyroidism.

Newly diagnosed hyperthyroidism, duration under 2 months, in patients aged 18 to 65. A word on this clonotype: Antigen unknown.

The source material, RNA transcripts, was used to amplify TCR beta CDR3 regions. Researchers ran a first-round RT-PCR on the TCR CDR3 using the HTBI primer set. TCRdb re-analysed the multiplex PCR reads in MiXCR, keeping a single row per CDR3 protein. The sample has approximately 210,000 distinct CDR3 sequences; 17% are singletons. The sequencing input was blood. The clonotype originates from a man between 50 and 59 years old with Graves' hyperthyroidism. The rearrangement joins TRBV7-9 to TRBJ2-5, with TRBD1 identical over 9 bases. The CDR3 DNA is TGTGCCAGCAGAACGGGACAGGGCCAAGAGACCCAGTACTTC. This translates into CASRTGQGQETQYF.